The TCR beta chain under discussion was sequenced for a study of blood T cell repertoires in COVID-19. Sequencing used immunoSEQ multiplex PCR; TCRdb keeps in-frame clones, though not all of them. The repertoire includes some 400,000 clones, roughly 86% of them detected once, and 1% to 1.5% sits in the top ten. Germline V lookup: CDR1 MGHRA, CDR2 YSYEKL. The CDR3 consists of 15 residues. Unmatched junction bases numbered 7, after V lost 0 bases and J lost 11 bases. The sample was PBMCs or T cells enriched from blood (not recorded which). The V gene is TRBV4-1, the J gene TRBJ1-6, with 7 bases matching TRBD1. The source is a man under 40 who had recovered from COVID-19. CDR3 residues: CASSQDAFRGPPLHF. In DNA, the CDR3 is TGCGCCAGCAGCCAAGATGCATTTAGGGGGCCACCCCTCCACTTT.